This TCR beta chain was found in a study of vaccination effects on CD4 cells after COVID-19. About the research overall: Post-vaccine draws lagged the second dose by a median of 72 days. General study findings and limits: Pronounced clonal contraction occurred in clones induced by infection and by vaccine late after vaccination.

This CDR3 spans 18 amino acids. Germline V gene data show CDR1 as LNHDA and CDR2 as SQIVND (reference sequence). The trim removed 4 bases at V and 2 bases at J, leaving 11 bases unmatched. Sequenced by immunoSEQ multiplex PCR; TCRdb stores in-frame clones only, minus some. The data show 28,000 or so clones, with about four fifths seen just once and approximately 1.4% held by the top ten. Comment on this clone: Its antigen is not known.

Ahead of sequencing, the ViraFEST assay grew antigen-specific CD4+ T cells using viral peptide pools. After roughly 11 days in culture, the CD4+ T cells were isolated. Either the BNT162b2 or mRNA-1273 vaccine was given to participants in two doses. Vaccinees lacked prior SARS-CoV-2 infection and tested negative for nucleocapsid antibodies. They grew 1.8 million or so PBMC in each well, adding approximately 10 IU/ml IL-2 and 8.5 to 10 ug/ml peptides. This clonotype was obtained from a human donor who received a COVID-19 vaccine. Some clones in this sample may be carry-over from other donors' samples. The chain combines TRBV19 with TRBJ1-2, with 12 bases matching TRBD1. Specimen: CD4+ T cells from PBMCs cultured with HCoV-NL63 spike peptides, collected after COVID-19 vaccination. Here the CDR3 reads CASSKPGTGGEGNYGYTF. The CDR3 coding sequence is TGTGCCAGTAGTAAACCAGGGACAGGGGGCGAGGGCAACTATGGCTACACCTTC.